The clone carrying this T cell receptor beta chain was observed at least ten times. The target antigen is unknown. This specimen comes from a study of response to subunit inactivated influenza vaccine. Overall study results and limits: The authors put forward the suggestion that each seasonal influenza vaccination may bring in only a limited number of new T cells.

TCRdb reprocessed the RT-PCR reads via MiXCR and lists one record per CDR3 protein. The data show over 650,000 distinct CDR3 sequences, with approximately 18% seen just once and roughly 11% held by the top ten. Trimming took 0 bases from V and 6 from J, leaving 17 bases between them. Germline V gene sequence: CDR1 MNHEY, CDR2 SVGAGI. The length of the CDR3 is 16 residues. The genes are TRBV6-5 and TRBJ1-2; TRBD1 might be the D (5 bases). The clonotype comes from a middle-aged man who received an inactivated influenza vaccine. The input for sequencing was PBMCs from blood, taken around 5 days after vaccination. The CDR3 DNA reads TGTGCCAGCAGTTACTCGTCCGGGGGGACCGTGGATGGCTACACCTTC. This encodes CASSYSSGGTVDGYTF.